This paragraph covers one T cell receptor (beta chain) sequence. Investigators performed immunoSEQ version v3.0 at survey level. Clones were sequenced by immunoSEQ multiplex PCR, and TCRdb holds only the in-frame ones, with some missing. This table holds some 21,000 clones, approximately 80% found once. The sample is drawn from a study of long-term antiretroviral therapy in people with HIV. Germline-derived CDR1 and CDR2 are MNHNY and SVGAGI (reference sequence). V lost 2 bases and J lost 6, with 11 bases in between. The CDR3 runs 13 residues. The sequenced sample was unsorted PBMCs, obtained 0.2 years after starting antiretroviral therapy. This TCR was recovered from a woman aged 30 to 39 with HIV. The chain combines TRBV6-6 with TRBJ2-7; D may be TRBD2 (6 bases). This CDR3 reads CASSYGGFAEQYV. The CDR3 nucleotides read TGTGCCAGCAGTTACGGGGGGTTCGCCGAGCAGTACGTC.